The 21 T cell receptor beta chains presented below share a single source sample, sequenced in a study of T cells in Graves' hyperthyroidism and ophthalmopathy. TCR beta CDR3 region amplification was performed from RNA transcripts. The HTBI set primed first-round TCR CDR3 RT-PCR. TCRdb processed the multiplex PCR reads anew with MiXCR; each CDR3 protein has one entry. The table shows 550,000 to 850,000 distinct CDR3 sequences, with 18% occurring only once. Specimen: blood. The receptor source for this set is a woman aged 45-65 years with Graves' hyperthyroidism that later progressed to Graves' ophthalmopathy.

The sample holds a few counts of this clonotype. CDR3 amino acids: CASSLVVGSTEAFF. CDR3 coding DNA: TGTGCCAGCAGCCTCGTTGTGGGTTCCACTGAAGCTTTCTTT. The chain links TRBV5-6 to TRBJ1-1; no definite D call. The germline V and J ends were trimmed by 4 bases and 4 bases, with 14 bases remaining between them. This CDR3 has 14 amino acids. Germline V CDR1 and CDR2: SGHDT, YYEEEE.

This clonotype was observed at least ten times. The rearrangement uses TRBV6-1 and TRBJ1-1; possibly TRBD1 for D (6 bases). Trimming took off 8 bases at V and 1 base at J, with 11 bases between the two ends. The germline gives CDR1 MNHNS, CDR2 SASEGT. The CDR3 contains 13 residues. The CDR3 loop is CASGQTGNTEAFF. The DNA for the CDR3 is TGTGCCAGCGGTCAGACAGGGAACACTGAAGCTTTCTTT.

V and J are TRBV11-2 and TRBJ1-2; D is unresolved. The CDR3 sequence is 15 residues long. Trimming shortened V by 5 bases and J by 0 bases, and 13 bases separated the two germline ends. Germline-derived CDR1 and CDR2 are SGHAT and FQNNGV. The CDR3 loop reads CASSPLGLANYGYTF. The CDR3 DNA follows: TGTGCCAGCAGCCCCCTGGGTTTAGCTAACTATGGCTACACCTTC.

This clonotype was found a few times. The J gene is TRBJ1-5, the V gene TRBV7-8; D remains unclear. V gave up 1 base and J gave up 3 bases, with 13 bases separating them. The CDR3 loop spans 16 amino acids. Germline loops: CDR1 SGHVS, CDR2 FQNEAQ. In DNA form, the CDR3 reads TGTGCCAGCAGCTTAGTTTACAGCGTTCACAATCAGCCCCAGCATTTT. Amino acids: CASSLVYSVHNQPQHF.

This clonotype was recorded a few times. This chain connects TRBV6-2 or TRBV6-3 to TRBJ2-7; 9 nucleotides match TRBD1. CDR1 and CDR2 from the germline V gene are MNHEY and SVGEGT. The CDR3 totals 13 residues. J gave up 1 base and V 8 bases, and 3 bases lay outside the gene matches. For the CDR3, the DNA is TGTGCCAGCGACAGGGGGTTGTCCTACGAGCAGTACTTC. It translates to CASDRGLSYEQYF.

This clonotype appeared many times. The chain has TRBV18 and TRBJ2-2, with no clear D. Germline CDR1 and CDR2: KGHSH and LQKENI. The CDR3 is made up of 13 amino acids. V was cut by 5 bases and J by 5 bases, with 9 bases left in between. As DNA, the CDR3 is TGTGCCAGCTCATCGTCTAAGACCGGGGAGCTGTTTTTT. Its protein is CASSSSKTGELFF.

Details on this clonotype: A read error may be the cause here, since a much bigger clone is one base away. The J gene is TRBJ2-3, the V gene TRBV3-1; no clear D. This CDR3 contains 16 residues. The germline V gene encodes CDR1 LGHDT and CDR2 YNNKEL (reference sequence). V gave up 1 base and J gave up 0 bases, with 11 bases separating them. In nucleotides, the CDR3 is TGTGCCAGCAGCCAAGCGTATGACTCTAGCACAGATACGCAGTATTTT. It codes for CASSQAYDSSTDTQYF.

The genes are TRBV30 and TRBJ1-5; TRBD1 might be the D (5 bases). V lost 3 bases to trimming and J lost 4 bases, with 10 bases between them. This CDR3 region has 13 residues. Germline V gene lookup returns CDR1 GTSNPN and CDR2 SVGIG (reference sequence). The CDR3 sequence is CAWRVGGNQPQHF. The CDR3 bases are TGTGCCTGGAGGGTGGGGGGGAATCAGCCCCAGCATTTT.

J is TRBJ2-2 and V is TRBV7-9; D is undetermined. This CDR3 contains 12 residues. Germline CDR1 SEHNR, CDR2 FQNEAQ (reference sequence). Between the trimmed V and J ends, which lost 8 bases and 1 base, there was a span of 5 bases. CDR3 sequence: CASGENTGELFF. The DNA of the CDR3 is TGTGCCAGCGGGGAGAACACCGGGGAGCTGTTTTTT.

The table lists this clonotype with many counts. This chain connects TRBV20-1 to TRBJ1-1; the D is unclear. V lost 6 bases and J lost 4, with 18 bases in between. The length of the CDR3 is 14 residues. Per the germline V gene, CDR1 is DFQATT and CDR2 is SNEGSKA (reference sequence). In nucleotides, the CDR3 is TGCAGTGCGTTGAGTGGGGTTCAGAGCACTGAAGCTTTCTTT. Translated: CSALSGVQSTEAFF.

This clonotype was observed a few times. The chain carries TRBV6-1 and TRBJ2-4; 9 bases align to TRBD1. V trimming: 6 bases; J trimming: 7 bases; junction bases outside the gene matches: 7. CDR3 length: 14 residues. The germline V gene encodes CDR1 MNHNS and CDR2 SASEGT. CDR3 sequence reads: CASRRTGAYNIQYF. CDR3 in DNA: TGTGCCAGCAGGCGGACAGGGGCGTATAACATTCAGTACTTC.

There are a few counts of this clonotype. The genes are TRBV18 and TRBJ2-5, with a tentative D call TRBD1 (6 bases). CDR1 and CDR2 (germline): KGHSH, LQKENI. Trimming took 0 bases from V and 5 from J, leaving 13 bases between them. There are 15 residues in the CDR3. The CDR3 is CASSPPVNRVETQYF. The CDR3 DNA reads TGTGCCAGCTCACCACCGGTTAACAGGGTCGAGACCCAGTACTTC.

The chain's CDR3 is CASSPMGGSNQPQHF. The DNA for the CDR3 is TGTGCCAGCAGTCCAATGGGAGGGAGCAATCAGCCCCAGCATTTT. V usage is TRBV12-3 or TRBV12-4 and J usage is TRBJ1-5; D remains ambiguous. The ends were cut back, 5 bases at V and 1 base at J, with 12 bases in the middle. The CDR3 has 15 residues.

CDR3 sequence: CASSYAGGQETQYF. CDR3 nucleotide sequence: TGTGCCAGCAGTTACGCAGGGGGCCAAGAGACCCAGTACTTC. The gene calls are TRBV6-6 and TRBJ2-5; the match to TRBD1 covers 7 bases. J lost 1 base, V lost 2 bases, and 1 base had no gene match. CDR1 is MNHNY, CDR2 SVGAGI, per germline (reference sequence). This CDR3 has 14 residues.

The CDR3 sequence is CSAARTSGGEVIAETQYF. CDR3 sequence (DNA): TGCAGTGCTGCCCGGACTAGCGGGGGGGAGGTGATCGCAGAGACCCAGTACTTC. This sequence joins TRBV20-1 and TRBJ2-5; 15 nucleotides match TRBD2. The CDR3 sequence is 18 residues long. V gave up 5 bases and J gave up 4 bases; unmatched junction bases: 14. Germline-derived CDR1 and CDR2 are DFQATT and SNEGSKA (reference sequence).

There are many counts of this clonotype. The chain is built from TRBV5-1 and TRBJ1-1; TRBD1 agrees at 10 bases. V was pared by 4 bases and J by 3 bases, with 6 bases of the junction left unmatched. The CDR3 runs 15 residues. CDR1 is SGHRS, CDR2 YFSETQ, per germline. CDR3 loop: CASSLSGTGDTEAFF. CDR3 nucleotide sequence: TGCGCCAGCAGCCTGTCCGGGACAGGGGACACTGAAGCTTTCTTT.

CDR3 in amino acids: CSGLGGRGYGYTF. The CDR3, as DNA: TGCAGCGGCTTGGGGGGCAGGGGCTATGGCTACACCTTC. The chain employs TRBV29-1 and TRBJ1-2; perhaps TRBD1 as D (6 bases). Germline V gene sequence: CDR1 SQVTM, CDR2 ANQGSEA. The CDR3 has 13 amino acids. V dropped 7 bases and J dropped 4 bases, with 16 bases sitting between them.

This clonotype was seen a handful of times. The rearrangement links TRBV6-1 to TRBJ1-4; 10 bases are shared with TRBD1. The CDR3 contains 16 residues. V was clipped by 6 bases and J by 3 bases; unmatched bases: 7. Germline CDR1 is MNHNS and CDR2 is SASEGT. The CDR3 here is CASSGTGDYANEKLFF. The DNA of the CDR3 is TGTGCCAGCAGCGGGACAGGGGATTATGCTAATGAAAAACTGTTTTTT.

The V call is TRBV6-1, the J call TRBJ2-3; D is perhaps TRBD1 (5 bases). Trimming removed 4 bases from V and 0 bases from J, with 11 bases in between. CDR1 is MNHNS, CDR2 SASEGT, per germline. This CDR3 spans 15 amino acids. The CDR3 DNA is TGTGCCAGCAGTGCAGGGCCGAGGAGCACAGATACGCAGTATTTT. It specifies CASSAGPRSTDTQYF.

Comment on this clonotype: At one end the junction does not follow the germline gene, possibly because of a read error. The chain employs TRBV20-1 and TRBJ1-1; 8 bases align to TRBD1. The germline V gene encodes CDR1 DFQATT and CDR2 SNEGSKA (reference sequence). The CDR3 consists of 14 residues. The CDR3 region is CSALRQGPDTGAFF. The CDR3 DNA reads TGCAGTGCTTTAAGACAGGGGCCTGACACTGGAGCTTTCTTT.

The chain couples TRBV20-1 to TRBJ2-5, with D tentatively TRBD1 or TRBD2 (5 bases each). The CDR3 loop spans 13 amino acids. Germline values: CDR1 DFQATT, CDR2 SNEGSKA (reference sequence). Trimming took off 6 bases at V and 0 bases at J, with 11 bases between the two ends. The CDR3 DNA sequence: TGCAGTGCCCTCGGGGCCGACCAAGAGACCCAGTACTTC. As protein: CSALGADQETQYF.